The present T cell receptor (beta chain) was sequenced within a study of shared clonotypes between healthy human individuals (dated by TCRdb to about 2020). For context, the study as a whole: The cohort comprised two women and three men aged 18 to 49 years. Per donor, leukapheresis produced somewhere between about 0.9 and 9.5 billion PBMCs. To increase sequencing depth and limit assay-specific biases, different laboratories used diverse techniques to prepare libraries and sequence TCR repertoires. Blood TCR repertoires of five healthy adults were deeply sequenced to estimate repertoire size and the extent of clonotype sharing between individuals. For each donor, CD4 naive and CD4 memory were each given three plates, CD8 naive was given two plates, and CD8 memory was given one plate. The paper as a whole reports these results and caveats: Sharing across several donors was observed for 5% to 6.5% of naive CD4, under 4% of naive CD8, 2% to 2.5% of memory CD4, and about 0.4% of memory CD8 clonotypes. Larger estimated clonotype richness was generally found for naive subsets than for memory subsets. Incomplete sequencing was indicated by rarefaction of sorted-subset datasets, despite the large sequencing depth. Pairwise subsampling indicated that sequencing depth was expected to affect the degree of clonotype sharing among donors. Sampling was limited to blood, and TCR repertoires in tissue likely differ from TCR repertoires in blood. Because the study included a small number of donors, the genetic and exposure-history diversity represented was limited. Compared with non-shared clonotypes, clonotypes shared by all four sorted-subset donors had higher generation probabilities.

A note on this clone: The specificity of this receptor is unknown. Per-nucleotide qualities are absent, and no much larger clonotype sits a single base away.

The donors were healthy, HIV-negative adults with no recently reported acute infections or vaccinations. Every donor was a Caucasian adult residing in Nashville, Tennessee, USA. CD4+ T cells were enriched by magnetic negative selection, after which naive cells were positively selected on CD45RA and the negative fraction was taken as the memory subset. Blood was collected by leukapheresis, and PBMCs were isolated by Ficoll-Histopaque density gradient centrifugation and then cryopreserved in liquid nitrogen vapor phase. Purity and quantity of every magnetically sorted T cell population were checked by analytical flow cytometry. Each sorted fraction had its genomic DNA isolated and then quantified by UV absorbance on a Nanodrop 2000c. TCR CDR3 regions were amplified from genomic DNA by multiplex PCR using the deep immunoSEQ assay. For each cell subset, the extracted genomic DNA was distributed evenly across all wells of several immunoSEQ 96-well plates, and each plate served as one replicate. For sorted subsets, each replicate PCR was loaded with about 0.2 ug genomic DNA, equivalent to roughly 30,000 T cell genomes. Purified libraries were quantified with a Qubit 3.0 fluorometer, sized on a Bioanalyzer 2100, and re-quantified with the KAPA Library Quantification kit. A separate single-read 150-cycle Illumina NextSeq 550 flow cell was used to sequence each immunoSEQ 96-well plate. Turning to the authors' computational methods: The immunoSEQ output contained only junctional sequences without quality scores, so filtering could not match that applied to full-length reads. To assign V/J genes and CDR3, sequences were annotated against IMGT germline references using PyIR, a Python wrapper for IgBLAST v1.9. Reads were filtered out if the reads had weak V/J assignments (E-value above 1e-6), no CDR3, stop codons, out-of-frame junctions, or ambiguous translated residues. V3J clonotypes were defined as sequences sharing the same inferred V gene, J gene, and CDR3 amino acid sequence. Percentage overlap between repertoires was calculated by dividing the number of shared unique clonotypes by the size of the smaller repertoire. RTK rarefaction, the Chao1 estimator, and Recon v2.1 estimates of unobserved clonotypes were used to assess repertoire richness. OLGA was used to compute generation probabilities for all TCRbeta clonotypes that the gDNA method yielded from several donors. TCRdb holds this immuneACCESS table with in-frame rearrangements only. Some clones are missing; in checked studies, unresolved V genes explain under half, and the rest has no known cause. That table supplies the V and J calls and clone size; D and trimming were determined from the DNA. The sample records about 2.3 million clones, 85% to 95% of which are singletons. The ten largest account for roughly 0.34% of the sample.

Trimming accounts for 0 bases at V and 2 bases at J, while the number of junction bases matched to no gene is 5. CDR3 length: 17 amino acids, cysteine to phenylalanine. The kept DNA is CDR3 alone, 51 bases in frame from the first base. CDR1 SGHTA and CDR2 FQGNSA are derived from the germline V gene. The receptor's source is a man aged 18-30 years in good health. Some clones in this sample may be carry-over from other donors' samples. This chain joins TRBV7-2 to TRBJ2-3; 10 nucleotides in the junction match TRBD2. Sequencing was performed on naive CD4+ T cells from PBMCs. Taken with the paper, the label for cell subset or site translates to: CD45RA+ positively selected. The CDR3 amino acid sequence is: CASSLAVAGGYTDTQYF. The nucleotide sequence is TGTGCCAGCAGCTTAGCTGTAGCGGGGGGATACACAGATACGCAGTATTTT. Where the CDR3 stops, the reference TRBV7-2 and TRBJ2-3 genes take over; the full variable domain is GAGVSQSPSNKVTEKGKDVELRCDPISGHTALYWYRQSLGQGLEFLIYFQGNSAPDKSGLPSDRFSAERTGGSVSTLTIQRTQQEDSAVYLCASSLAVAGGYTDTQYFGPGTRLTVL.